This TCR beta chain was obtained from a study of blood T cell repertoires in COVID-19. Overall study: Sites across the United States, Italy and Spain contributed samples from acute and convalescent COVID-19. T cells, B-cell-depleted T cells, or PBMCs provided the cDNA or gDNA that served as material.

This clone appeared a few times. Unmatched junction bases numbered 0, after V lost 1 base and J lost 1 base. Germline-derived CDR1 and CDR2 are LGHDT and YNNKEL (reference sequence). The CDR3 sequence is 15 residues long. A Seattle source enrolled patients during active infection and followed them longitudinally. In the original processing: Amplification from reference gene primers served as the basis for estimated nucleated cell counts. Here immunoSEQ multiplex PCR was the method, and the copy in TCRdb shows in-frame clones only, minus some. V, J and clone size derive from that table, while D and trimming were established from the DNA sequence. Among about 130,000 clones, 74% were seen once, and the ten largest hold around 6%.

The chain couples TRBV3-1 (or the pseudogene TRBV3-2) to TRBJ1-3; 8 positions agree with TRBD1. Input material: peripheral blood. This receptor was obtained from a man older than 75 with COVID-19, enrolled during active disease. The CDR3 here is CASSQGQGSGNTIYF. The CDR3 bases are TGTGCCAGCAGCCAAGGACAGGGGTCTGGAAACACCATATATTTT.